This is a list of T cell receptor beta chains from one sample in a study of tumor-infiltrating lymphocytes in localized non-small cell lung cancer. Libraries were prepared by immunoSEQ multiplex PCR; TCRdb keeps only in-frame clonotypes and omits some of them. The sample lists about 14,000 clones, approximately 68% occurring once. Sequencing was done on a sample of lung tumor tissue. These receptors were collected from a human donor with non-small cell lung cancer. The CDR3 runs from the conserved cysteine through the conserved F or W. Fields, in order: V gene, J gene, clone size, D gene, CDR3 DNA, CDR3 protein. A D gene is named only where the DNA matches it firmly. Not every row has a clone size; where given, it reads once, few, many or a size class.

v_gene: TRBV14
j_gene: TRBJ2-2
abundance: .
d_gene: .
CDR3nt: TGTGCCAGCAGCCAAGATTCAGGAGCGAACACCGGGGAGCTGTTTTTT
CDR3aa: CASSQDSGANTGELFF

v_gene: TRBV5-6
j_gene: TRBJ2-5
abundance: .
d_gene: .
CDR3nt: TGTGCCAGCAGCTTGTTTTCGGGGGCTTGGGAGACCCAGTACTTC
CDR3aa: CASSLFSGAWETQYF

v_gene: TRBV5-6
j_gene: TRBJ1-1
abundance: .
d_gene: TRBD1
CDR3nt: TGTGCCAGCAGCTCTCCCGGGACAGGGCTTGAAGCTTTCTTT
CDR3aa: CASSSPGTGLEAFF

v_gene: TRBV5-4
j_gene: TRBJ2-3
abundance: few
d_gene: .
CDR3nt: TGTGCCAGCAGCTTCGGGGACACGCAGTATTTT
CDR3aa: CASSFGDTQYF

v_gene: TRBV11-2
j_gene: TRBJ2-5
abundance: .
d_gene: .
CDR3nt: TGTGCCAGCAGCCCGGGACCTCGGGGGTCAGAGACCCAGTACTTC
CDR3aa: CASSPGPRGSETQYF

v_gene: TRBV15
j_gene: TRBJ2-7
abundance: few
d_gene: TRBD2
CDR3nt: TGTGCCACAAGTCCCGGGACTAGCGTTTTCTACGAGCAGTACTTC
CDR3aa: CATSPGTSVFYEQYF

v_gene: TRBV29-1
j_gene: TRBJ2-7
abundance: .
d_gene: .
CDR3nt: TGCAGCGTTGGGGCGGGGACCTACGAGCAGTACTTC
CDR3aa: CSVGAGTYEQYF

v_gene: TRBV6-5
j_gene: TRBJ2-5
abundance: .
d_gene: .
CDR3nt: TGTGCCAGCAGTTACGATACAGCAGAGACCCAGTACTTC
CDR3aa: CASSYDTAETQYF

v_gene: TRBV6-1
j_gene: TRBJ1-2
abundance: .
d_gene: .
CDR3nt: TGTGCCACCCACAGGGATAACTATGGCTACACCTTC
CDR3aa: CATHRDNYGYTF

v_gene: TRBV19
j_gene: TRBJ1-5
abundance: .
d_gene: TRBD1
CDR3nt: TGTGCCAGTAGTACCGACAGGGCGAGGGATCAGCCCCAGCATTTT
CDR3aa: CASSTDRARDQPQHF

v_gene: TRBV7-2
j_gene: TRBJ2-1
abundance: few
d_gene: .
CDR3nt: TGTGCCAGCAGCGCGCCCTTCTCCTACAATGAGCAGTTCTTC
CDR3aa: CASSAPFSYNEQFF

v_gene: TRBV28
j_gene: TRBJ1-4
abundance: few
d_gene: .
CDR3nt: TGTGCCAGCAGTCCTGTTAATGAAAAACTGTTTTTT
CDR3aa: CASSPVNEKLFF

v_gene: TRBV19
j_gene: TRBJ2-2
abundance: .
d_gene: .
CDR3nt: TGTGCCAGTATTGCGACGCCATCCCGTTACACCGGGGAGCTGTTTTTT
CDR3aa: CASIATPSRYTGELFF

v_gene: TRBV11-3
j_gene: TRBJ1-1
abundance: .
d_gene: .
CDR3nt: TGTGCCAGCAGCACCAAATGGGGGACTGAAGCTTTCTTT
CDR3aa: CASSTKWGTEAFF

v_gene: TRBV5-1
j_gene: TRBJ2-2
abundance: few
d_gene: .
CDR3nt: TGCGCCAGCAGCTTGACGGGGGGCCTGAACACCGGGGAGCTGTTTTTT
CDR3aa: CASSLTGGLNTGELFF

v_gene: TRBV6-6
j_gene: TRBJ1-6
abundance: once
d_gene: .
CDR3nt: TGTGCCAGCAGTTCCCCGGGGGTGATATATAATTCACCCCTCCACTTT
CDR3aa: CASSSPGVIYNSPLHF

v_gene: TRBV28
j_gene: TRBJ1-5
abundance: .
d_gene: TRBD1
CDR3nt: TGTGCCAGTAGAAGACAGGGGAGCAATCAGCCCCAGCATTTT
CDR3aa: CASRRQGSNQPQHF

v_gene: TRBV5-6
j_gene: TRBJ2-5
abundance: .
d_gene: .
CDR3nt: TGTGCCAGCACCCAGTGGGGAGAGACCCAGTACTTC
CDR3aa: CASTQWGETQYF

v_gene: TRBV27
j_gene: TRBJ2-7
abundance: .
d_gene: TRBD1
CDR3nt: TGTGCCAGCAAGAAACAGGGGACCGCCTACGAGCAGTACTTC
CDR3aa: CASKKQGTAYEQYF

v_gene: TRBV6-1
j_gene: TRBJ1-4
abundance: .
d_gene: .
CDR3nt: TGTGCCAGCAGTATAGCAACTAATGAAAAACTGTTTTTT
CDR3aa: CASSIATNEKLFF

v_gene: TRBV11-1
j_gene: TRBJ1-1
abundance: .
d_gene: TRBD1
CDR3nt: TGTGCCAGCAGCTTAGAGACAGGGGGGCAGAACACTGAAGCTTTCTTT
CDR3aa: CASSLETGGQNTEAFF

v_gene: TRBV5-1
j_gene: TRBJ1-1
abundance: .
d_gene: .
CDR3nt: TGCGCCAGCAGGAGAAGAGGGGGGGACAAGAACACTGAAGCTTTCTTT
CDR3aa: CASRRRGGDKNTEAFF

v_gene: TRBV4-1
j_gene: TRBJ1-5
abundance: .
d_gene: .
CDR3nt: TGCGCCAGCAGCCAAGATTCGGGTCCAGGCTATAGCAATCAGCCCCAGCATTTT
CDR3aa: CASSQDSGPGYSNQPQHF

v_gene: TRBV28
j_gene: TRBJ2-7
abundance: .
d_gene: .
CDR3nt: TGTGCCAGCAGGACTCAGGGAGTCGTGGTCCACGAGCAGTACTTC
CDR3aa: CASRTQGVVVHEQYF

v_gene: TRBV5-1
j_gene: TRBJ2-3
abundance: once
d_gene: .
CDR3nt: TGCGCCAGCAGCTTGCGGGGGACAGATACGCAGTATTTT
CDR3aa: CASSLRGTDTQYF

v_gene: TRBV11-3
j_gene: TRBJ2-7
abundance: few
d_gene: .
CDR3nt: TGTGCCAGCAGCTCCGACATTTCCGAGCAGTACTTC
CDR3aa: CASSSDISEQYF

v_gene: TRBV6-4
j_gene: TRBJ2-6
abundance: .
d_gene: TRBD1
CDR3nt: TGTGCCAGCAGTGAGACAGGGGGCTCTGGGGCCAACGTCCTGACTTTC
CDR3aa: CASSETGGSGANVLTF

v_gene: TRBV7-9
j_gene: TRBJ1-1
abundance: .
d_gene: .
CDR3nt: TGTGCCAGCAGCTTAGCGGGACCCGGCTTGGAAGCTTTCTTT
CDR3aa: CASSLAGPGLEAFF

v_gene: TRBV28
j_gene: TRBJ2-7
abundance: few
d_gene: .
CDR3nt: TGTGCCAGCACCCCCCGGGGCTACGAGCAGTACTTC
CDR3aa: CASTPRGYEQYF

v_gene: TRBV7-8
j_gene: TRBJ2-1
abundance: .
d_gene: .
CDR3nt: TGTGCCAGCCGAACACGTCGAGGGGGGGAAAGTGAGCAGTTCTTC
CDR3aa: CASRTRRGGESEQFF

v_gene: TRBV9
j_gene: TRBJ2-5
abundance: .
d_gene: .
CDR3nt: TGTGCCAGCAGCCCAAGGTTGCGGGTGGAACAAGAGACCCAGTACTTC
CDR3aa: CASSPRLRVEQETQYF

v_gene: TRBV6-1
j_gene: TRBJ1-5
abundance: .
d_gene: .
CDR3nt: TGTGCCAGCAGAGATAGGGGGAATCAGCCCCAGCATTTT
CDR3aa: CASRDRGNQPQHF

v_gene: TRBV5-8
j_gene: TRBJ2-6
abundance: once
d_gene: .
CDR3nt: TGTGCCAGCAGCTTGCGGAGCTCTGGGGCCAACGTCCTGACTTTC
CDR3aa: CASSLRSSGANVLTF

v_gene: TRBV10-3
j_gene: TRBJ2-7
abundance: .
d_gene: TRBD2
CDR3nt: TGTGCCATCAGTGAGTCCTCTACTAGCGGGGGCTACGAGCAGTACTTC
CDR3aa: CAISESSTSGGYEQYF

v_gene: TRBV7-2
j_gene: TRBJ1-2
abundance: .
d_gene: .
CDR3nt: TGTGCCAGCAGCTCTAGTGTGGGGGTGAACTATGGCTACACCTTC
CDR3aa: CASSSSVGVNYGYTF

v_gene: TRBV11-2
j_gene: TRBJ2-5
abundance: .
d_gene: TRBD2
CDR3nt: TGTGCCAGCAGCTGGACTAGCGGGGGGGCGGAGACCCAGTACTTC
CDR3aa: CASSWTSGGAETQYF

v_gene: TRBV6-1
j_gene: TRBJ1-5
abundance: .
d_gene: TRBD1
CDR3nt: TGTGCCAGCAGTGGAGAGGGGGCGAGTCAGCCCCAGCATTTT
CDR3aa: CASSGEGASQPQHF

v_gene: TRBV4-1
j_gene: TRBJ2-1
abundance: once
d_gene: TRBD2
CDR3nt: TGCGCCAGCAGCACCCCGGGACTAGCGGGAGGGTCAGGTCGCGATGAGCAGTTCTTC
CDR3aa: CASSTPGLAGGSGRDEQFF

v_gene: TRBV5-6
j_gene: TRBJ2-7
abundance: .
d_gene: .
CDR3nt: TGTGCCAGCAGCTTGGTAGGGGACGAGCAGTACTTC
CDR3aa: CASSLVGDEQYF

v_gene: TRBV4-2
j_gene: TRBJ1-5
abundance: .
d_gene: .
CDR3nt: TGTGCCAGCAGCTATAAAGGGGGGGAGAGCAATCAGCCCCAGCATTTT
CDR3aa: CASSYKGGESNQPQHF

v_gene: TRBV30
j_gene: TRBJ1-6
abundance: .
d_gene: .
CDR3nt: TGTGCCTGGAGCCCCCGTGGAGATTCACCCCTCCACTTT
CDR3aa: CAWSPRGDSPLHF

v_gene: TRBV5-5
j_gene: TRBJ2-5
abundance: .
d_gene: TRBD1
CDR3nt: TGTGCCAGCAGCTTGGGACAGGGTCACCAAGAGACCCAGTACTTC
CDR3aa: CASSLGQGHQETQYF

v_gene: TRBV5-6
j_gene: TRBJ1-1
abundance: .
d_gene: .
CDR3nt: TGTGCCAGCAGCTTCTGGAGTGGGGGGTGGAACACTGAAGCTTTCTTT
CDR3aa: CASSFWSGGWNTEAFF

v_gene: TRBV7-2
j_gene: TRBJ2-3
abundance: once
d_gene: TRBD2
CDR3nt: TGTGCCAGCAGTCTAGCGGGAGGGAGTACAGATACGCAGTATTTT
CDR3aa: CASSLAGGSTDTQYF

v_gene: TRBV5-4
j_gene: TRBJ1-1
abundance: medium-sized
d_gene: .
CDR3nt: TGTGCCAGCAGCTTGGGGAGGGCTCTGAACACTGAAGCTTTCTTT
CDR3aa: CASSLGRALNTEAFF

v_gene: TRBV14
j_gene: TRBJ2-3
abundance: .
d_gene: TRBD2
CDR3nt: TGTGCCAGCAGCCAAGAGGGGCGCGGGGGGTCTACTAGCACAGATACGCAGTATTTT
CDR3aa: CASSQEGRGGSTSTDTQYF

v_gene: TRBV28
j_gene: TRBJ2-1
abundance: few
d_gene: .
CDR3nt: TGTGCCAGCAGTTTCTCCCGTGAGCAGTTCTTC
CDR3aa: CASSFSREQFF

v_gene: TRBV13
j_gene: TRBJ1-3
abundance: medium-sized
d_gene: .
CDR3nt: TGTGCCAGCAGTCCTGCCCGAAACACCATATATTTT
CDR3aa: CASSPARNTIYF

v_gene: TRBV18
j_gene: TRBJ2-7
abundance: .
d_gene: TRBD2
CDR3nt: TGTGCCAGCTCACCCTTCGGGACTAGCAGCGAGCAGTACTTC
CDR3aa: CASSPFGTSSEQYF

v_gene: TRBV6-4
j_gene: TRBJ2-1
abundance: few
d_gene: TRBD2
CDR3nt: TGTGCCAGCAGTGACTCGACTAGCGGGAGAAAAAACAATGAGCAGTTCTTC
CDR3aa: CASSDSTSGRKNNEQFF